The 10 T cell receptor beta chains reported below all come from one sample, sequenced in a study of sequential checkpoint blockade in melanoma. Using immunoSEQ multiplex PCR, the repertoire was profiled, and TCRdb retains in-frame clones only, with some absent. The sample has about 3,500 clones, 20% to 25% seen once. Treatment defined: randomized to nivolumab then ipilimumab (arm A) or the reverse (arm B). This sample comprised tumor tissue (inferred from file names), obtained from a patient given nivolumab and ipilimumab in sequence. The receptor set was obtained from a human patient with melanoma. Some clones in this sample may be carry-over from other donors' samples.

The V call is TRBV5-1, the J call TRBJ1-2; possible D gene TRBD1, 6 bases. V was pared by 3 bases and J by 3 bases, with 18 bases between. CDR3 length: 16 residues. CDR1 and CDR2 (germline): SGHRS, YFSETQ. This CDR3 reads CASSSHTGKDDYGYTF. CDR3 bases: TGCGCCAGCAGCTCTCACACAGGGAAGGATGACTATGGCTACACCTTC.

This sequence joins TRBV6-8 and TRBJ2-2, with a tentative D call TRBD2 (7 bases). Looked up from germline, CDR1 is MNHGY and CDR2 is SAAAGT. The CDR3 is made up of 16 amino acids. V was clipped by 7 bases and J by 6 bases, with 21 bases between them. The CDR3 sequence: CASTGGSLLWAGELFF. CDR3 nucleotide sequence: TGTGCCAGCACGGGGGGCTCACTCCTATGGGCCGGGGAGCTGTTTTTT.

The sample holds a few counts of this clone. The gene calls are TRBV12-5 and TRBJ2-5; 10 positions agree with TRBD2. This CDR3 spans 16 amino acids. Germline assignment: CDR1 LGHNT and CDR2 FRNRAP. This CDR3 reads CASTTSPSGGEVTQYF. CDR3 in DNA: TGTGCCAGCACCACAAGTCCTAGCGGGGGAGAGGTGACCCAGTACTTC.

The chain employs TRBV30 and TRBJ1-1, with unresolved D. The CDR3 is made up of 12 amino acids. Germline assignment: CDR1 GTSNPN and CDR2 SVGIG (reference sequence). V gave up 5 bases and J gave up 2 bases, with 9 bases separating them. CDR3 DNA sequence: TGTGCCTGGGATCGTCTAAACACTGAAGCTTTCTTT. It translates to CAWDRLNTEAFF.

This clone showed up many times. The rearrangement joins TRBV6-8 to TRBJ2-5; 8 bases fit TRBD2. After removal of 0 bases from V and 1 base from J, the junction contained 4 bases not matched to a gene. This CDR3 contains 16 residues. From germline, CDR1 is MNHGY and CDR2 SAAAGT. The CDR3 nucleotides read TGTGCCAGCAGTTACTCGAGTGCGGGGGGCCAAGAGACCCAGTACTTC. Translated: CASSYSSAGGQETQYF.

The CDR3: CASSPQQDNSYTF. CDR3 nucleotide sequence: TGTGCCAGCTCACCTCAACAGGATAATAGCTACACCTTC. V gene TRBV18 combines with J gene TRBJ1-2; possible D gene TRBD1, 5 bases. The length of the CDR3 is 13 residues. V lost 3 bases and J 9 bases, leaving 14 bases between the germline ends. Germline CDR1 KGHSH, CDR2 LQKENI.

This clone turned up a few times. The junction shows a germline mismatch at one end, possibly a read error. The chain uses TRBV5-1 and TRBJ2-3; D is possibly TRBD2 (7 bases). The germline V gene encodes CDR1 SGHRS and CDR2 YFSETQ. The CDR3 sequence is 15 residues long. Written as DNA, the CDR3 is TGCGCCAGCAGCTTGGTCCCGGGGGGCACGGATACGCAGTATTTT. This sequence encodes CASSLVPGGTDTQYF.

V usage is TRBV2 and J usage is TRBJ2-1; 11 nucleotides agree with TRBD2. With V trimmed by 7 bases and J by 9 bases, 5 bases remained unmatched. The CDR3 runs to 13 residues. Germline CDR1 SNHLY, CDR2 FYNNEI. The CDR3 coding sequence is TGTGCCAGCACCCATAGCGGGGGGGTTGAGCAGTTCTTC. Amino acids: CASTHSGGVEQFF. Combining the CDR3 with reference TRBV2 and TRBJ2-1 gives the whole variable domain EPEVTQTPSHQVTQMGQEVILRCVPISNHLYFYWYRQILGQKVEFLVSFYNNEISEKSEIFDDQFSVERPDGSNFTLKIRSTKLEDSAMYFCASTHSGGVEQFFGPGTRLTVL.

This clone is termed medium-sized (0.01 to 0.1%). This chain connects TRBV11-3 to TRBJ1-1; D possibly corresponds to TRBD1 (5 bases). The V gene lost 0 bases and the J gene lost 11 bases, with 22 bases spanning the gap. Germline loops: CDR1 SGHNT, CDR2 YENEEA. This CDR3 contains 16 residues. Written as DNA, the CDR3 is TGTGCCAGCAGCTTAGAATCAGGGATGAGCCGGGGGGACGCTTTCTTT. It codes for CASSLESGMSRGDAFF.

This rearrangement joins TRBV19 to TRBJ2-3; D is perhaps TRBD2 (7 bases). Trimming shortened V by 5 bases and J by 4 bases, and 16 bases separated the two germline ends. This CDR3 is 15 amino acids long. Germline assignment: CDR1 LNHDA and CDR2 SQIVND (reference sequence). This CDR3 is CASSWYGGGSDTQYF. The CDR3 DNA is TGTGCCAGTAGTTGGTACGGCGGGGGCTCAGATACGCAGTATTTT.